This T cell receptor (beta chain) was captured by sequencing in a study of cytomegalovirus exposure and HLA in healthy donors (TCRdb year 2017). Regarding the complete study: A later analysis indicated that the roughly 120 validation repertoires were generated on the platform also employed for the 650 to 850 repertoires of the first cohort. The study aimed to test whether signatures of past pathogen exposure could be identified by cataloging public T cell receptors. Along with the approximately 700-subject first cohort, a separate validation cohort of over 90 different subjects was used. The study combined high-throughput TCR immunosequencing, statistical association of individual TCRs with disease status, and machine learning to predict cytomegalovirus infection status.

In the case of this clone: The antigen it binds to is not known. Per-base qualities were not stored, and no clone one base away is much larger.

Separate from the roughly 650-subject first cohort, the validation cohort of roughly 120 subjects was the group to which the donors belonged. Points the paper makes about the study in general: In the study, some 160 TCR beta chains were listed as associated with cytomegalovirus. According to the authors, the approach could potentially be generalized to other disease states and immunological phenotypes. The validation cohort had no HLA typing available for a later analysis, so co-occurrence within that cohort was assessed over all 120 or so repertoires. Across donors, most TCR sequences were observed very rarely, whereas some public TCRs were present in many individuals. Of the cluster scores, approximately 95% were above 0 in a later analysis, which found that TCRs clustered in the first cohort also tended to co-occur in the 120 or so validation repertoires. A few of the identified cytomegalovirus-associated TCR beta chains were confirmed in vitro to be specific for cytomegalovirus antigens. Cytomegalovirus status was reported to be diagnosed by the classifier with high specificity and sensitivity in both the original and validation cohorts.

Libraries were prepared through the immunoSEQ multiplex PCR assay. As for the original processing: A statistical classification framework was developed to diagnose cytomegalovirus status using the catalog of TCR beta chain sequences. TCRdb took over this immuneACCESS table, retaining in-frame rearrangements with V and J assigned. Such tables are incomplete; in checked studies, under half of the missing clones stem from an unresolved V gene, and the remainder is unexplained. V, J and clone size reflect that table, while D and trimming were determined from the DNA. The sample table contains about 65,000 clones; only one count was recorded for about 91% of them. The ten most abundant clones make up 1.3% of the sample. Its CDR3 holds 16 amino acids, cysteine through phenylalanine. The sequence is cut down to CDR3 DNA, 48 bases in frame from base 1. Germline trimming: 4 bases from V, 0 bases from J; junction bases outside gene matches: 6. From the germline V gene, CDR1 is SGDLS and CDR2 is YYNGEE.

The chain is made from TRBV9 and TRBJ1-4; TRBD1 fits 7 bases in the junction. The specimen was PBMCs. The receptor comes from a woman between 18 and 29 years old in good health and CMV-seronegative. The nucleotide sequence is TGTGCCAGCAGCTCCGGGACAGCTGCAACTAATGAAAAACTGTTTTTT. This sequence encodes CASSSGTAATNEKLFF.